Sequencing of this T cell receptor beta chain was carried out in a study of T cells in Graves' hyperthyroidism and ophthalmopathy. RNA transcripts were the template for amplifying TCR beta CDR3 regions. TCR CDR3 regions were first amplified by RT-PCR with HTBI primers. TCRdb re-derived calls from the multiplex PCR reads in MiXCR, one entry per CDR3 protein. There are roughly 500,000 distinct CDR3 sequences in the sample; 40% to 50% occur only once, and roughly 45% lies in the top ten. This clonotype showed up just once. Trimming removed 4 bases from V and 2 bases from J, with 9 bases in between. CDR1 SNHLY and CDR2 FYNNEI come from the germline V gene. The CDR3 has 14 amino acids. Based on clinical symptoms, serum thyroxine and TRAb, thyroid ultrasound and orbital computed tomography, diagnoses were reached.

The sample was peripheral blood or thyroid tissue (not recorded which). The V gene is TRBV2, the J gene TRBJ1-5; tentative D call: TRBD1 (6 bases). This TCR derives from an adult woman with Graves' disease, either hyperthyroidism or ophthalmopathy (not recorded which). CDR3 region: CASSVNRGNQPQHF. CDR3 sequence (DNA): TGTGCCAGCAGTGTGAACAGGGGCAATCAGCCCCAGCATTTT. Full variable domain (missing parts from reference TRBV2 and TRBJ1-5): EPEVTQTPSHQVTQMGQEVILRCVPISNHLYFYWYRQILGQKVEFLVSFYNNEISEKSEIFDDQFSVERPDGSNFTLKIRSTKLEDSAMYFCASSVNRGNQPQHFGDGTRLSIL.